The 8 T cell receptor beta chains reported below all come from one sample, sequenced in a study of identical twins. MiXCR, run by TCRdb on the 5' RACE reads, gives a single entry per CDR3 protein. The sample includes around 670,000 distinct CDR3 sequences, approximately 6.1% seen only once; the top ten take roughly 2%. The sample taken for sequencing was naive T cells sorted from blood. These receptors were obtained from a man in his late teens or twenties in good health.

This clonotype appeared a few times. J is TRBJ2-1 and V is TRBV19; D may match TRBD1 or TRBD2 (5 bases each). CDR1 and CDR2 (germline): LNHDA, SQIVND (reference sequence). V lost 0 bases to trimming and J lost 2 bases, with 11 bases between them. The CDR3 has 16 residues. CDR3 in amino acids: CASSIDGAVPYNEQFF. The CDR3 DNA sequence: TGTGCCAGTAGTATAGACGGGGCAGTACCCTACAATGAGCAGTTCTTC.

This clonotype was counted a few times. The V and J genes are TRBV7-9 and TRBJ2-3; TRBD2 matches 12 bases. Germline V lookup: CDR1 SEHNR, CDR2 FQNEAQ (reference sequence). This CDR3 spans 16 amino acids. J lost 12 bases, V lost 0 bases, and 10 bases had no gene match. Here the CDR3 DNA reads TGTGCCAGCAGCTTAGCAGGACTTCCACTAGCGGGAGGACAGTATTTT. Its translation: CASSLAGLPLAGGQYF. Full variable domain (outside the CDR3, taken from reference TRBV7-9 and TRBJ2-3): DTGVSQNPRHKITKRGQNVTFRCDPISEHNRLYWYRQTLGQGPEFLTYFQNEAQLEKSRLLSDRFSAERPKGSFSTLEIQRTEQGDSAMYLCASSLAGLPLAGGQYFGPGTRLTVL.

The V call is TRBV5-3, the J call TRBJ2-5; 10 bases are a match to TRBD2. TRBV5-3 counts as an open reading frame of uncertain function. The V and J ends lost 2 bases and 5 bases, in that order; junction bases with no gene match: 18. The CDR3 is 19 amino acids. Written as DNA, the CDR3 is TGTGCCAGAAGCTTAACCCTGAGCGGGAGGGAATCGAGATGGGAGACCCAGTACTTC. Translation: CARSLTLSGRESRWETQYF.

This rearrangement joins TRBV3-1 to TRBJ1-4, with 10 nucleotides matching TRBD1. Trimming took 4 bases from V and 8 from J; bases not matched to a gene: 7. The CDR3 is 15 residues long. CDR1 and CDR2 (germline): LGHDT, YNNKEL (reference sequence). The CDR3 nucleotides are TGTGCCAGCAGCCTAGGACAGGGGGAAGTAGAAAAACTGTTTTTT. Protein: CASSLGQGEVEKLFF.

A few counts support this clonotype. V is TRBV7-3 and J is TRBJ2-3; 9 nucleotides align to TRBD2. Germline V gene lookup returns CDR1 SGHTA and CDR2 FQGTGA. The CDR3 spans 16 residues. J lost 4 bases, V lost 1 base, and 6 bases had no gene match. The DNA for the CDR3 is TGTGCCAGCAGCTTAATCTGGCGGGAGGGCCCAGATACGCAGTATTTT. Its protein is CASSLIWREGPDTQYF.

V is TRBV28 and J is TRBJ1-5; D remains ambiguous. The CDR3 is made up of 14 amino acids. Per the germline V gene, CDR1 is MDHEN and CDR2 is SYDVKM. Trimming stripped 3 bases from V and 6 bases from J, with 12 bases between. This CDR3 reads CASSLRVGFQPQHF. DNA for the CDR3: TGTGCCAGCAGTTTGAGGGTGGGGTTTCAGCCCCAGCATTTT. Looking up the rest from reference TRBV28 and TRBJ1-5 gives the full variable domain: DVKVTQSSRYLVKRTGEKVFLECVQDMDHENMFWYRQDPGLGLRLIYFSYDVKMKEKGDIPEGYSVSREKKERFSLILESASTNQTSMYLCASSLRVGFQPQHFGDGTRLSIL.

This clonotype was seen repeatedly, ten times or more. V usage is TRBV4-1 and J usage is TRBJ2-2; D gene ambiguous. With 0 bases removed from V and 5 bases from J, the gap between germline ends came to 4 bases. Germline V CDR1 and CDR2: MGHRA, YSYEKL. This CDR3 comprises 13 residues. The CDR3 loop reads CASSQESTGELFF. The CDR3, as DNA: TGCGCCAGCAGCCAAGAATCGACCGGGGAGCTGTTTTTT.

This clonotype was detected only a few times. The chain uses TRBV20-1 and TRBJ2-7; 16 bases fit TRBD2. The CDR3 extends over 16 amino acids. Losses at the gene ends were 0 bases for V and 7 bases for J; bases not matched to a gene: 6. CDR1 DFQATT and CDR2 SNEGSKA come from the germline V gene (reference sequence). The CDR3 spells CSARDPGTSGGEEQYF. As DNA, the CDR3 is TGCAGTGCTAGAGATCCAGGGACTAGCGGGGGGGAAGAGCAGTACTTC.